This T cell receptor (beta chain) stems from a study of cytomegalovirus exposure and HLA in healthy donors (dated by TCRdb to about 2017). About the full investigation: According to an earlier analysis of 450 to 650 of the donors, roughly 180 million T cells yielded roughly 100 million unique TCR beta sequences and approximately 300 Gb of sequence data. Around 330 gigabases of sequencing data and 70 million to 100 million unique TCR sequences made up an early release that covered 500 to 700 HLA-typed donors. The genetic ancestry cluster associated with self-reported Caucasian donors included over 65% of the 300 to 400 genotyped donors. The study aimed to test whether cataloging public T cell receptors could reveal signatures of past pathogen exposure. The T cell repertoires of under 750 subjects were profiled by immunosequencing and related to cytomegalovirus serostatus. A separate validation cohort of 90 to 150 different subjects was used in addition to the approximately 670-subject first cohort. High-throughput TCR immunosequencing, statistical association of individual TCRs with disease status, and machine learning were combined to predict cytomegalovirus infection status. In a later analysis, previously published TCR beta repertoires from hundreds of donors were re-analyzed and high-resolution HLA genotyping was added so that TCR occurrence patterns could be studied. Rather than using new phenotypic data, the later analysis identified candidate immune exposures from TCR beta sequences and from how often those sequences occurred across donors. An earlier analysis of roughly 600 of the donors used high-throughput TCR beta sequencing to judge whether each TCR beta V gene segment behaved as functional or pseudogenic. Alongside the repertoire data, information on donor age, sex, ethnicity and CMV serostatus was compiled. In a later genetic analysis, genome-wide SNP genotypes for about three fifths of the roughly 670 donors were used, and that subset was treated as a discovery cohort. All discovery cohort repertoires had been generated using a single sequencing platform. HLA typing included class I and class II loci at four-digit resolution. The number of donors typed differed by locus, with roughly 629-640 for A, B, C, DRB1 and DQB1, more than 500 for DQA1, nearly 610 for DPA1, and some 440 for DPB1. Roughly five DR-DQ haplotypes were treated as single units for association and clustering because of strong linkage in the cohort. Across 398 genotyped donors of the cohort, an average of approximately 240,000 unique TCR beta nucleotide sequences per donor were sequenced, and around 19% of those sequences were non-productive.

Broad study findings and their caveats: Most TCR sequences were observed very rarely across donors, whereas some public TCRs were present in many individuals. Because HLA typing was missing for some donors at each locus, association tests included only the typed subset. Because counts were too low, approximately 15 rarely observed V segments, including chromosome 9 orphons, were excluded from the earlier analysis of several hundred of the donors. A further reported finding was that TCR beta sequences accurately predicted the HLA-A and HLA-B alleles for most subjects in the first cohort. A later analysis found that HLA-associated TCR beta chains were more clonally expanded and had lower generation probabilities than equally common non-associated chains. According to the authors, the approach could potentially be generalized to other disease states and immunological phenotypes. The presence/absence analyses assumed that sequencing depth was roughly uniform across donors, and that assumption may not be true. When HLA alleles, especially DR and DQ, strongly co-occurred, attributing TCR associations to individual alleles was difficult. Cytomegalovirus status was reported to be diagnosed by the classifier with high specificity and sensitivity in both the original and validation cohorts. Three of the identified cytomegalovirus-associated TCR beta chains were confirmed in vitro to be specific for cytomegalovirus antigens. Linkage disequilibrium might explain the correlated functional status among segregating V segments, but an unknown experimental factor could not be excluded. Because the 87-base-pair reads could not distinguish some IMGT-functional V segments, including TRBV6-2 and TRBV6-3, those segments were excluded. The study gave a list of some 150 TCR beta chains associated with cytomegalovirus. Most CMV-associated TCR beta chains appeared to be HLA-restricted in a later analysis, and the HLA associations seemed to be driven largely by CMV exposure. Only TCR beta chains were sequenced in this cohort, and the absence of alpha or paired-chain data limited detectable features. In a later genetic analysis, fewer N-insertions in productive TCRs were reported among donors in an Asian-associated ancestry cluster than the approximately 710-donor mean. In an earlier analysis of around 500 of the donors, most TCR beta V segments appeared in productive rearrangements about 90% or about 30% of the time, broadly matching IMGT annotations. In a later analysis, several top co-occurrence clusters were reported to appear linked to parvovirus B19, influenza, CMV and Epstein-Barr virus. Specific HLA alleles were associated with 18,000 or so TCR beta sequences at a false discovery rate of 0.05 in a later analysis. The only immune exposure information available for the cohort was CMV serostatus. The sequencing pipeline was judged likely to have produced a cluster of highly shared sequence variants as a technical artifact. According to a later analysis, TCR association rates differed among HLA loci, with DRB1 alleles showing the most associated TCRs and HLA-C alleles showing the fewest. An association between a missense DCLRE1C variant and V-gene and J-gene trimming of TCR beta chains was found in a later genetic analysis and replicated in an independent cohort.

Notes on this clone: The specificity of this receptor is unknown. There are no base qualities to consult, and no much larger clone falls within one base.

The library was produced with the immunoSEQ multiplex PCR assay. The multiplex PCR relied on a mix of 60 forward primers for TCR Vbeta segments and 13 reverse primers for TCR Jbeta segments. The CDR3 region of rearranged TCR beta genes was amplified from genomic DNA by a multiplex PCR assay. Amplified TCR beta libraries were sequenced as 87-base-pair reads on the Illumina HiSeq System. Per the authors' processing: In a later analysis, roughly 80 million unique TCR beta chains were counted across the roughly 670 repertoires, and about 9.9 million of these chains were shared by at least two donors. Raw reads were error-corrected and collapsed into unique sequences with a nearest-neighbor algorithm that merged closely related sequences to remove PCR and sequencing errors. Alignment of CDR3 sequences to IMGT reference sequences was used to assign V, D and J gene segments. For a sequence to be retained, a match of at least six nucleotides to both a V gene segment and a J gene segment was required. Rearrangements were classified as productive when the CDR3 lacked stop codons and remained in frame with V and J, and all other rearrangements were classified as non-productive. Following IMGT convention, CDR3 was defined as the stretch from the second conserved V-encoded cysteine to the conserved J-encoded phenylalanine. The earlier analysis of about 530 of the donors excluded any sequence lacking an unambiguous match to a single V gene segment. In an earlier analysis of 587 of the donors, a V segment was called functional when productive rearrangements were above 56.7%, and segregating when the standard deviation between donors exceeded 5%. A statistical classification framework was built for diagnosing cytomegalovirus status from the catalog of TCR beta chain sequences. A later analysis assigned V and J genes by comparing TCR nucleotide sequences with IMGT/GENE-DB human TR gene sequences. A later analysis assigned CDR3 sequences and most-parsimonious VDJ recombination scenarios with the TCRdist pipeline. A later analysis defined each TCR beta chain by its CDR3 amino acid sequence plus V-gene family, and excluded reads lacking a unique V-gene family. In a later analysis, 450 to 600 highly shared, low-generation-probability nucleotide sequences were removed to address suspected cross-contamination and a sequencing artifact. In a later analysis, a clonal expansion index for each public chain was calculated from normalized within-repertoire ranks of inferred template counts. Generation probabilities in a later analysis came from a VDJ recombination model fitted to out-of-frame rearrangements, and those results were checked against IGoR. A later analysis scored TCR-TCR, TCR-HLA and TCR-CMV co-occurrence with hypergeometric tests, applying a repertoire-size bias correction to TCR pairs. A later analysis estimated false discovery rates by permuting HLA or CMV assignments 20 times. A later analysis grouped co-occurring TCRs with DBSCAN, adding TCRdist sequence similarity when clustering within HLA-allele-positive subsets. For co-occurrence clustering, repertoires with fewer than 30,000 or more than 120,000 public chains were excluded, along with roughly five repertoires with anomalous nucleotide sharing. TCRdb stores this immuneACCESS table with in-frame sequences only. Part of the clones is absent; in the studies checked, under half of the shortfall reflects unresolved V genes, and no reason is known for the rest. D and trimming come from the DNA, and the V and J calls and clone size come from that table. The sample has about 180,000 clones on record, around 77% of them singletons. Around 2.2% of the sample goes to the ten largest clones.

The cohort was made up of approximately 670 healthy bone marrow donors. At the time of sampling, every cohort member was nominally healthy, though immune exposures that went unrecorded were likely present. The donor tested CMV seronegative and was one of the 352 seronegative cohort members. A peripheral blood sample was collected from each donor, and TCR beta sequencing was performed on peripheral blood mononuclear cells. The Qiagen DNeasy Blood Extraction Kit was used to extract genomic DNA from the blood cell samples. The germline V gene gives CDR1 as SGHRS and CDR2 as YFSETQ. Counted from cysteine to phenylalanine, this CDR3 has 15 amino acids. Only the CDR3 portion is preserved as DNA: 45 bases, with reading frame beginning at the first base. The V and J ends are trimmed by 0 bases and 0 bases, leaving 9 bases between them.

Sequenced sample: PBMCs. The chain is assembled from TRBV5-1 and TRBJ1-1; the D gene is unclear. The TCR was taken from a man in his sixties in good health and CMV-seronegative. The bases are TGCGCCAGCAGCTTGGCCTCACAGATGAACACTGAAGCTTTCTTT. Translation gives CASSLASQMNTEAFF.